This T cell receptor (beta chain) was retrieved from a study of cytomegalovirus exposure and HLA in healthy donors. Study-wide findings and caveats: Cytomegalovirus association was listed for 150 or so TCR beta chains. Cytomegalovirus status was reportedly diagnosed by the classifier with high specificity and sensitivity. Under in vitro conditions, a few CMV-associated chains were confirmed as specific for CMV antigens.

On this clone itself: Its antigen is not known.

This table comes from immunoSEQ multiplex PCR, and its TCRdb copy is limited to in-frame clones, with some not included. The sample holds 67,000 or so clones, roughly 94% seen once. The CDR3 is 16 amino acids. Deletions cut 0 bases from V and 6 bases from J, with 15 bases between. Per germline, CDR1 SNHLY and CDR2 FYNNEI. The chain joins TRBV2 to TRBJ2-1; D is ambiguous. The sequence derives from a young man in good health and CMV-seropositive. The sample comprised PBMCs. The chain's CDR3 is CASSEAGLLLANEQFF. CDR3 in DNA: TGTGCCAGCAGTGAAGCTGGCCTTTTATTAGCCAATGAGCAGTTCTTC.